The present T cell receptor (beta chain) was sequenced within a study of cytomegalovirus exposure and HLA in healthy donors. The study, taken as a whole, reports: Cytomegalovirus-associated status was assigned to 150 or so TCR beta chains.

This clone was observed a few times. Its antigen is not known. The PCR made use of 60 Vbeta and 13 Jbeta primers. Only in-frame clones appear in the TCRdb table, and some are missing; sequencing was by immunoSEQ multiplex PCR. The sample includes roughly 100,000 clones, approximately 85% seen only once; the top ten take under 2%. This CDR3 region has 14 residues. The trim removed 7 bases at V and 4 bases at J, leaving 12 bases unmatched. Germline CDR1 is SQVTM and CDR2 is ANQGSEA. V and J are TRBV29-1 and TRBJ1-1; 7 nucleotides align to TRBD1. The origin of this receptor is a middle-aged man in good health and CMV-seronegative. Sequenced input: PBMCs. The CDR3: CSARTGGGATEAFF. Here the CDR3 DNA reads TGCAGCGCTCGGACAGGCGGAGGGGCCACTGAAGCTTTCTTT. Filled out from reference TRBV29-1 and TRBJ1-1, the complete variable domain reads SAVISQKPSRDICQRGTSLTIQCQVDSQVTMMFWYRQQPGQSLTLIATANQGSEATYESGFVIDKFPISRPNLTFSTLTVSNMSPEDSSIYLCSARTGGGATEAFFGQGTRLTVV.